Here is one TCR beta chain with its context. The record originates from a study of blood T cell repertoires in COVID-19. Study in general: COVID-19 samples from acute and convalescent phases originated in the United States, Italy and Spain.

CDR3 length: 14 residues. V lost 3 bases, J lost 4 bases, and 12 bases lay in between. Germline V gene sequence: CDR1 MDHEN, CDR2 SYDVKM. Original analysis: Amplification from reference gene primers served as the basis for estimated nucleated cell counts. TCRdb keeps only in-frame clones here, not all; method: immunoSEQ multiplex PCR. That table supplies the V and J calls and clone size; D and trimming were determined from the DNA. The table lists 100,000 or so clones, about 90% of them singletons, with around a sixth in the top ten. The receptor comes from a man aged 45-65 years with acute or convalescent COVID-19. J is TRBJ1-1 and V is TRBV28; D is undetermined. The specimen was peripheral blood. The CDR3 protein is CASSLVARSTEAFF. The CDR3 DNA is TGTGCCAGCAGTTTGGTCGCGAGGAGCACTGAAGCTTTCTTT.